Sequencing of this TCR beta chain was carried out in a study of Graves' ophthalmopathy and Graves' hyperthyroidism. In this sample, this clonotype turned up a few times. Its antigen is currently unknown. Ophthalmopathy was moderately-to-severely active, CAS at least 3, NOSPECS at least 4, lasting under 3 months. This CDR3 spans 15 amino acids. V was cut by 7 bases and J by 0 bases, with 16 bases left in between. Looked up from germline, CDR1 is MNHEY and CDR2 is SVGAGI. The study, taken as a whole, reports: Ophthalmopathy progression predictions by the model showed nearly 75% specificity and approximately 69% sensitivity. With almost 90% sensitivity and about 83% specificity, a 13-signature model separated ophthalmopathy from stable hyperthyroidism. Blood repertoires reportedly contained most expanded thyroid clonotypes above 0.001 frequency.

The sequenced template was RNA, covering the TCR beta CDR3 region. A first-round RT-PCR used HTBI primers, followed by a second-round multiplex PCR. TCRdb redid the calling of the multiplex PCR reads with MiXCR, one entry per CDR3 protein. The sample includes hundreds of thousands of distinct CDR3 sequences, 35% to 50% of them seen just once. This receptor was obtained from an adult man with Graves' ophthalmopathy. The source material was peripheral blood. The V and J genes are TRBV6-5 and TRBJ2-7, with D perhaps TRBD1 or TRBD2 (5 bases each). In nucleotides, the CDR3 is TGTGCCAGCACCCCCGGGGCAGGGAGCTCCTACGAGCAGTACTTC. This encodes CASTPGAGSSYEQYF.